Each of the 7 T cell receptor beta chains below was sequenced from the same sample in a study of T cells after somatic rescue of genetic block. Assay used: immunoSEQ multiplex PCR; TCRdb lists only in-frame clones, some missing. The sample has 95,000 to 120,000 clones; about nine tenths are singletons. The sample consisted of peripheral blood mononuclear cells (PBMCs). These receptors came from a woman between 18 and 29 years old.

The table lists this clone with a count of one. This chain links TRBV30 with TRBJ2-1; tentatively, D is TRBD1 or TRBD2 (6 bases each). The CDR3 covers 12 residues. Germline assignment: CDR1 GTSNPN and CDR2 SVGIG (reference sequence). CDR3 nucleotides: TGTGTACAGGGCGGGGTTCTCAATGAGCAGTTCTTC. Protein: CVQGGVLNEQFF.

This sequence joins TRBV5-6 and TRBJ2-5; 8 positions match TRBD1. With V trimmed by 2 bases and J by 5 bases, 5 bases remained unmatched. Germline assignment: CDR1 SGHDT and CDR2 YYEEEE. The CDR3 contains 14 residues. This CDR3 is CASSFQGARETQYF. The CDR3 region has the DNA TGTGCCAGCAGCTTCCAGGGGGCACGGGAGACCCAGTACTTC.

The chain combines TRBV14 with TRBJ2-2, with D perhaps given as TRBD1 or TRBD2 (5 bases each). The CDR3 has 13 amino acids. Between the trimmed V and J ends, which lost 3 bases and 5 bases, there was a span of 7 bases. Germline values: CDR1 SGHDN, CDR2 FVKESK. CDR3 sequence reads: CASSHWGTGELFF. In DNA, the CDR3 is TGTGCCAGCAGCCACTGGGGGACCGGGGAGCTGTTTTTT. Variable domain in full (rest from reference TRBV14 and TRBJ2-2): EAGVTQFPSHSVIEKGQTVTLRCDPISGHDNLYWYRRVMGKEIKFLLHFVKESKQDESGMPNNRFLAERTGGTYSTLKVQPAELEDSGVYFCASSHWGTGELFFGEGSRLTVL.

There are a few counts of this clone. The chain carries TRBV2 and TRBJ1-4; D is unclear. CDR1 and CDR2 from the germline V gene are SNHLY and FYNNEI. The CDR3 has 13 amino acids. V was pared by 7 bases and J by 5 bases, with 11 bases between. The CDR3 is CASNRDRNEKLFF. In DNA, the CDR3 is TGTGCCAGCAACCGGGATCGCAATGAAAAACTGTTTTTT.

This chain joins TRBV9 and TRBJ2-7, with D possibly being TRBD2 (6 bases). Germline V gene data show CDR1 as SGDLS and CDR2 as YYNGEE. The CDR3 contains 14 residues. The V gene lost 3 bases and the J gene lost 1 base, with 11 bases spanning the gap. This CDR3 reads CASSGGVLSYEQYF. In nucleotides, the CDR3 is TGTGCCAGCAGCGGCGGGGTCTTGTCCTACGAGCAGTACTTC.

The chain links TRBV5-3 to TRBJ2-7, with a possible D match to TRBD1 (6 bases). TRBV5-3 falls under the ORF class, with uncertain function. V was cut by 4 bases and J by 0 bases, with 14 bases left in between. This CDR3 contains 15 residues. This chain's CDR3 is CARSGETGVSYEQYF. The CDR3 DNA reads TGTGCCAGAAGCGGGGAGACAGGAGTCTCCTACGAGCAGTACTTC.

This clone came up a few times. The gene calls are TRBV6-5 and TRBJ1-1, with D perhaps matching TRBD1 (5 bases). CDR1 MNHEY and CDR2 SVGAGI come from the germline V gene. The CDR3 has 12 residues. V was pared by 5 bases and J by 8 bases, with 12 bases between. CDR3 amino acids: CASSVGTGEAFF. CDR3 DNA: TGTGCCAGCAGTGTCGGGACGGGGGAAGCTTTCTTT.